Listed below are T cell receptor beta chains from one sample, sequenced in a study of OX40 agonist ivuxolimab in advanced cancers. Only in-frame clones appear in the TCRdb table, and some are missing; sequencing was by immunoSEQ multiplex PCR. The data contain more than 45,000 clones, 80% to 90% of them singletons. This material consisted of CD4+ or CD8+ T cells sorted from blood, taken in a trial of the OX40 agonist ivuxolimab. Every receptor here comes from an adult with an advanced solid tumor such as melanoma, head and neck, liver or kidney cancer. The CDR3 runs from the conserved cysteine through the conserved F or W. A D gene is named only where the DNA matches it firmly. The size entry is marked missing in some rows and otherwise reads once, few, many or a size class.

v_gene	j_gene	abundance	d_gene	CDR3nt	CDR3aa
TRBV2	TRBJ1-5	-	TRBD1	TGTGCCAGCAGTGGGACAGGGGAACATCAGCCCCAGCATTTT	CASSGTGEHQPQHF
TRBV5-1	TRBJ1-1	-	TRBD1	TGCGCCAGCAGTCTCACCGGGACAGGGGCTTCAGGTACTGAAGCTTTCTTT	CASSLTGTGASGTEAFF
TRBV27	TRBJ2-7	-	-	TGTGCCAGCAGTTTTACATCCCCGAACGAGCAGTACTTC	CASSFTSPNEQYF
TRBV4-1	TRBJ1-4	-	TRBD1	TGCGCCAGCAGCCTAGAGACAGGGGGCGTTGAAAAACTGTTTTTT	CASSLETGGVEKLFF
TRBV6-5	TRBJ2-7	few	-	TGTGCCAGCAGTTACTCCCACGCGCCGGGGTCCTACGAGCAGTACTTC	CASSYSHAPGSYEQYF
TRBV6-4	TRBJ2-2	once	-	TGTGCCAGCCAGGGACACCCGAACACCGGGGAGCTGTTTTTT	CASQGHPNTGELFF
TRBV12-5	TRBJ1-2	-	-	TGTGCTAGTGGTTTGTTCCCACCGGGAGGACACTATGGCTACACCTTC	CASGLFPPGGHYGYTF
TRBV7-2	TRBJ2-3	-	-	TGTGCCAGCAGTCTCCTATACACAGATACGCAGTATTTT	CASSLLYTDTQYF
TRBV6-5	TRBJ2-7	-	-	TGTGCCAGCAGCCCCCCGGGGCGGTACGAGCAGTACTTC	CASSPPGRYEQYF
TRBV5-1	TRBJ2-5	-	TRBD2	TGCGCCAGCAGCTGGACTAGGAGTGAGACCCAGTACTTC	CASSWTRSETQYF
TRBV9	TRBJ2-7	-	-	TGTGCCAGCAGCGTTGGAGACCTACTCTACGAGCAGTACTTC	CASSVGDLLYEQYF
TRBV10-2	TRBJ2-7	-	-	TGCGCCACTAAGGAGTCATTCGTTTCCTACGAGCAGTACTTC	CATKESFVSYEQYF
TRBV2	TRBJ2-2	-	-	TGTGCCAGCAGCCAAGAGGGCTCCGGGGAGCTGTTTTTT	CASSQEGSGELFF
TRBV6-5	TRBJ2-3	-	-	TGTGCCAGCACGTCGGGGGACACAGATACGCAGTATTTT	CASTSGDTDTQYF
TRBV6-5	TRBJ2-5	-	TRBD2	TGTGCCAGCAGTTACTCTATAGCGGGAGGGTCAGAGACCCAGTACTTC	CASSYSIAGGSETQYF
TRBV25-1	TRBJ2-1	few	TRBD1	TGTGCCAGCAGTCGACAGGGGGCGAATGAGCAGTTCTTC	CASSRQGANEQFF
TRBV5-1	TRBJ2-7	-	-	TGCGCCAGCCAGGAGACCCCTGGAGACGAGCAGTACTTC	CASQETPGDEQYF
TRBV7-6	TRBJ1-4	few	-	TGTGCCAGCAGCTCCGGACAGTTTTCGATGGCAGCAACTAATGAAAAACTGTTTTTT	CASSSGQFSMAATNEKLFF
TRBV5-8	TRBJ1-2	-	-	TGTGCCAGCAGCTGGTACGGGGAGGGCTACACCTTC	CASSWYGEGYTF
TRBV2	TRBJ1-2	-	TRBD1	TGTGCCAGCAGTCAAATCCGGGACAGGGGGTCCGGCTACACCTTC	CASSQIRDRGSGYTF
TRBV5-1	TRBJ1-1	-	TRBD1	TGCGCCAGCAGCTGGGACAGGGCGAACACTGAAGCTTTCTTT	CASSWDRANTEAFF
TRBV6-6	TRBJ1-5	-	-	TGTGCCAGCAGTTACCGGACAGTTAGCAATCAGCCCCAGCATTTT	CASSYRTVSNQPQHF
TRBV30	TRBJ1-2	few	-	TGTGCCTGGAGTGAAGGGGGGCCTAACTATGGCTACACCTTC	CAWSEGGPNYGYTF
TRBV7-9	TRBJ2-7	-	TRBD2	TGTGCCAGCAGCTTACCGAGCGGGAGTTACGAGCAGTACTTC	CASSLPSGSYEQYF
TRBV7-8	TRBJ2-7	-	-	TGTGCCAGCAGCTTAGCGCAGGGGCTTGCCTACGAGCAGTACTTC	CASSLAQGLAYEQYF
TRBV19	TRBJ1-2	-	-	TGTGCCAGTAGTATAGTCCCCCGGACCCAGGAGGGCTACACCTTC	CASSIVPRTQEGYTF
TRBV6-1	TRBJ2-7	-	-	TGTGCCAGCAACCTTCCAGGCTACGAGCAGTACTTC	CASNLPGYEQYF
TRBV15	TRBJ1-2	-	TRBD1	TGTGCCACCAGCAGGGGGACAGGGACTTTCTATGGCTACACCTTC	CATSRGTGTFYGYTF
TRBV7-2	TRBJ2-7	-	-	TGTGCCAGCAGCTCCTATTCCGAGCAGTACTTC	CASSSYSEQYF
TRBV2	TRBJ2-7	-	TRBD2	TGTGCCAGCGTAGGACTAGCGGGGGCCTACGAGCAGTACTTC	CASVGLAGAYEQYF
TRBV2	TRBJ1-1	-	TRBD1	TGTGCCAGCAACTTCGACAGGGCGAACACTGAAGCTTTCTTT	CASNFDRANTEAFF
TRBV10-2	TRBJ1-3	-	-	TGCGCCAGCAGTGAGTCGAGTCGCTCTGGAAACACCATATATTTT	CASSESSRSGNTIYF
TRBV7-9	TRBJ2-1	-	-	TGTGCCAGCAGCTTAGAGCTGACTTTCAATGAGCAGTTCTTC	CASSLELTFNEQFF
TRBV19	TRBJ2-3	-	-	TGTGCCAGTAGTATTATGGGAAGCACAGATACGCAGTATTTT	CASSIMGSTDTQYF
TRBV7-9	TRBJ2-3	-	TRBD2	TGTGCCAGCAGCTTAGGGACGAGCGGGAGGGCCGCAGATACGCAGTATTTT	CASSLGTSGRAADTQYF
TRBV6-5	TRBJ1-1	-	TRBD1	TGTGCCAGCAAGGCGACAGGGGGGAACACTGAAGCTTTCTTT	CASKATGGNTEAFF
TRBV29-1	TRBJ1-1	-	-	TGCAGCGTTGAAGATGGGGGGAACACTGAAGCTTTCTTT	CSVEDGGNTEAFF
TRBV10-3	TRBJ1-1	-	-	TGTGCCATCAGTGAGTCTGGCAGCGAGAACACTGAAGCTTTCTTT	CAISESGSENTEAFF
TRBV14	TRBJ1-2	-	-	TGTGCCAGCAGCCCTAGGGACATTATAAGCTACACCTTC	CASSPRDIISYTF
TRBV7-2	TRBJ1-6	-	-	TGTGCCAGCAGCCCCCACGTCGCGCGGGATTCACCCCTCCACTTT	CASSPHVARDSPLHF
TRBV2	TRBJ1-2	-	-	TGTGCCAGCAGTGAACAACCAACTCTCTATGGCTACACCTTC	CASSEQPTLYGYTF
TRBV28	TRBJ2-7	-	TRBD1	TGTGCCAGCGGGACAGGGGTCCACGAGCAGTACTTC	CASGTGVHEQYF
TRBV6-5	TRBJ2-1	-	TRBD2	TGTGCCAGCAGTTACTCGTCGGGAGGTAATGAGCAGTTCTTC	CASSYSSGGNEQFF
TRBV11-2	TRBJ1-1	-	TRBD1	TGTGCCAGCAGCTTACTGACAGGGACAAACACTGAAGCTTTCTTT	CASSLLTGTNTEAFF
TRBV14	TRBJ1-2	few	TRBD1	TGTGCCAGCAGCCAAGACAGGGGGCCGCTCTATGGCTACACCTTC	CASSQDRGPLYGYTF
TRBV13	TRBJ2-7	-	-	TGTGCCAGCAGCTCAGACTCCCAGGTGAACTACGAGCAGTACTTC	CASSSDSQVNYEQYF
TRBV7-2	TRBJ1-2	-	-	TGTGTATCGCGGGAGCCCGGCTACACCTTC	CVSREPGYTF
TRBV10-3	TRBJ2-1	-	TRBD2	TGTGCCATCAGTGAGCCCCCTAGCGGGGGGTACAATGAGCAGTTCTTC	CAISEPPSGGYNEQFF
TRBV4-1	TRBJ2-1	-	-	TGCGCCAGCAGCCACTACAATGAGCAGTTCTTC	CASSHYNEQFF
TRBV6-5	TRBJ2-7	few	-	TGTGCCAGCGGTCAGGGCTTAACCTACGAGCAGTACTTC	CASGQGLTYEQYF
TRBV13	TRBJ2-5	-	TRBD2	TGTGCCAGCAGCTTCGAAGCGGGAGGGCCAACAGAGACCCAGTACTTC	CASSFEAGGPTETQYF
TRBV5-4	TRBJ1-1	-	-	TGTGCCAGCAGCCCTGCTAGTGGGGGGCGCACTGAAGCTTTCTTT	CASSPASGGRTEAFF
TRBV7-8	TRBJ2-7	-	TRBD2	TGTGCCAGCAGCTTAGCGGTTGGGACTAGCTCCTACGAGCAGTACTTC	CASSLAVGTSSYEQYF
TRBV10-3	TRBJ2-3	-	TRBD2	TGTGCCATCAGGCGGGCTAGCGGGAGGGCCGGGAGCACAGATACGCAGTATTTT	CAIRRASGRAGSTDTQYF
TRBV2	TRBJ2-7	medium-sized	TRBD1	TGTGCCAGCAGTGATGGGACAGGGGTTGGCGAGCAGTACTTC	CASSDGTGVGEQYF